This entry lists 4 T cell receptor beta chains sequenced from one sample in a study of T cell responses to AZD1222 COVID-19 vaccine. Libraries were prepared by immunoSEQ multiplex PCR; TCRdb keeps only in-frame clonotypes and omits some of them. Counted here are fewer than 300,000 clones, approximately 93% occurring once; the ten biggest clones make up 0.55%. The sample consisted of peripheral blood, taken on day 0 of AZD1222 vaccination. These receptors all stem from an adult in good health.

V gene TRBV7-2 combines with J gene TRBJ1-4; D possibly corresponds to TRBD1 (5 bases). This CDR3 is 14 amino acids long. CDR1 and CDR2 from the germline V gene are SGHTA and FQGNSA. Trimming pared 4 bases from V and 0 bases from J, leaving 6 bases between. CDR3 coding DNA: TGTGCCAGCAGCTGGACAACAACTAATGAAAAACTGTTTTTT. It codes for CASSWTTTNEKLFF.

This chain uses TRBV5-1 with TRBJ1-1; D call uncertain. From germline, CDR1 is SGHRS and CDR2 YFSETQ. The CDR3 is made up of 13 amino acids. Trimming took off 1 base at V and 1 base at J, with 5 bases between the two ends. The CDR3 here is CASSLLGNTEAFF. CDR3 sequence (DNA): TGCGCCAGCAGCTTGCTGGGGAACACTGAAGCTTTCTTT.

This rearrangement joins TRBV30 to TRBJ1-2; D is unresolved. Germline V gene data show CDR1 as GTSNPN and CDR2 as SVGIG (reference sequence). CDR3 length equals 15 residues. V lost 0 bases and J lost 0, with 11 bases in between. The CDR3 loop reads CAWSVTGAPNYGYTF. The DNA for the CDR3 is TGTGCCTGGAGTGTAACCGGCGCCCCTAACTATGGCTACACCTTC. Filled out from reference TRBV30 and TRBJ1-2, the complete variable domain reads SQTIHQWPATLVQPVGSPLSLECTVEGTSNPNLYWYRQAAGRGLQLLFYSVGIGQISSEVPQNLSASRPQDRQFILSSKKLLLSDSGFYLCAWSVTGAPNYGYTFGSGTRLTVV.

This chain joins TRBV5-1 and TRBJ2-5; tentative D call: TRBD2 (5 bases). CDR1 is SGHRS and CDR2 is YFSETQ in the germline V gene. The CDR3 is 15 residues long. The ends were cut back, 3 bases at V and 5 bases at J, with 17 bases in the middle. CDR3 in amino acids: CASSYQTGRRETQYF. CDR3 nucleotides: TGCGCCAGCAGCTATCAGACGGGCCGGAGGGAGACCCAGTACTTC.